These 15 T cell receptor beta chains share one sample of origin, sequenced in a study of OX40 agonist ivuxolimab in advanced cancers. The protocol was immunoSEQ multiplex PCR, while the TCRdb copy is restricted to in-frame clones and leaves out a portion. The data contain tens of thousands of clones, approximately 86% of them seen just once; the ten biggest clones take up about 1.8%. This specimen consisted of CD4+ or CD8+ T cells sorted from blood, obtained in a trial of the OX40 agonist ivuxolimab. Source of these receptors: an adult with an advanced solid tumor such as melanoma, head and neck, liver or kidney cancer.

This chain joins TRBV4-1 and TRBJ2-1, with D tentatively TRBD1 (6 bases). Trimming removed 0 bases at V and 0 bases at J, with 12 bases between. In germline, CDR1 is MGHRA, CDR2 YSYEKL. The CDR3 extends over 17 amino acids. CDR3 bases: TGCGCCAGCAGCCAAGATAAGGGGGAAAGCTCCTACAATGAGCAGTTCTTC. It translates to CASSQDKGESSYNEQFF.

The genes are TRBV29-1 and TRBJ2-4, with 8 bases fitting TRBD1. The trim removed 6 bases at V and 8 bases at J, leaving 9 bases unmatched. This CDR3 has 13 amino acids. From germline, CDR1 is SQVTM and CDR2 ANQGSEA. DNA for the CDR3: TGCAGCGTGGTATACAGGGGGTCGGACATTCAGTACTTC. Its protein is CSVVYRGSDIQYF.

The chain joins TRBV29-1 to TRBJ2-1, with D hard to call. This CDR3 spans 13 amino acids. V was pared by 4 bases and J by 5 bases, with 12 bases between. Germline lookup yields CDR1 SQVTM and CDR2 ANQGSEA. This CDR3 reads CSVGVEVHNEQFF. DNA of the CDR3: TGCAGCGTTGGAGTCGAGGTGCACAATGAGCAGTTCTTC.

V gene TRBV13 combines with J gene TRBJ2-1; D is possibly TRBD1 (6 bases). This CDR3 comprises 14 residues. V shed 5 bases and J shed 5 bases, with 13 bases lying between them. Germline CDR1 is PRHDT and CDR2 is FYEKMQ (reference sequence). The CDR3 protein is CASSVDRINNEQFF. The CDR3 DNA reads as TGTGCCAGCAGCGTGGACAGAATTAACAATGAGCAGTTCTTC.

The CDR3 loop reads CASSFVGQSNYGYTF. The DNA for the CDR3 is TGTGCCAGCAGTTTCGTGGGACAATCTAACTATGGCTACACCTTC. This chain joins TRBV6-6 and TRBJ1-2, with D maybe TRBD1 (6 bases). The CDR3 is 15 amino acids. Per the germline V gene, CDR1 is MNHNY and CDR2 is SVGAGI (reference sequence). With 4 bases removed from V and 0 bases from J, the gap between germline ends came to 12 bases.

This clone was counted once. The V call is TRBV5-4, the J call TRBJ2-2; D is perhaps TRBD1 (5 bases). Germline V gives CDR1 SGHNT, CDR2 YYREEE (reference sequence). V was clipped by 4 bases and J by 6 bases, with 10 bases between them. This CDR3 is built from 13 residues. This CDR3 reads CASSVLGPGELFF. In nucleotides, the CDR3 is TGTGCCAGCAGCGTCCTGGGGCCCGGGGAGCTGTTTTTT.

This clone was seen only a few times. V is TRBV19 and J is TRBJ1-1; tentatively, D is TRBD1 (5 bases). V lost 7 bases and J 9 bases, leaving 21 bases between the germline ends. Germline V gives CDR1 LNHDA, CDR2 SQIVND (reference sequence). CDR3 length equals 14 residues. The CDR3, as DNA: TGTGCCAGTACCCTCCTAAGGGGTAGCCTGAAAGCTTTCTTT. It specifies CASTLLRGSLKAFF.

J is TRBJ1-1 and V is TRBV19; 8 nucleotides agree with TRBD1. The V gene end was trimmed by 1 base and the J gene end by 4 bases; junction bases not matched to a gene: 11. Looked up from germline, CDR1 is LNHDA and CDR2 is SQIVND (reference sequence). This CDR3 has 17 amino acids. CDR3 loop: CASSIGRTGGVGTEAFF. Written as DNA, the CDR3 is TGTGCCAGTAGTATAGGACGCACAGGGGGTGTGGGCACTGAAGCTTTCTTT.

Only one count was recorded for this clone. The chain links TRBV10-2 to TRBJ2-7; D not resolved. V was trimmed by 2 bases and J by 2 bases, leaving 4 bases between them. Germline-derived CDR1 and CDR2 are WSHSY and SAAADI. The CDR3 is 12 amino acids. The chain's CDR3 is CASSEIAYEQYF. DNA of the CDR3: TGCGCCAGCAGTGAGATAGCCTACGAGCAGTACTTC.

This chain connects TRBV30 to TRBJ2-1, with D hard to call. This CDR3 is built from 15 residues. V lost 0 bases and J 3 bases, leaving 12 bases between the germline ends. Germline CDR1 is GTSNPN and CDR2 is SVGIG (reference sequence). CDR3 amino acids: CAWSVTTRIYNEQFF. For the CDR3, the DNA is TGTGCCTGGAGTGTAACAACTCGTATCTACAATGAGCAGTTCTTC. Full variable domain (outside the CDR3, taken from reference TRBV30 and TRBJ2-1): SQTIHQWPATLVQPVGSPLSLECTVEGTSNPNLYWYRQAAGRGLQLLFYSVGIGQISSEVPQNLSASRPQDRQFILSSKKLLLSDSGFYLCAWSVTTRIYNEQFFGPGTRLTVL.

The rearrangement uses TRBV2 and TRBJ2-2; 10 bases align to TRBD2. This CDR3 has 16 amino acids. Germline V gene lookup returns CDR1 SNHLY and CDR2 FYNNEI. V lost 6 bases to trimming and J lost 6 bases; unmatched junction nucleotides: 10. This CDR3 reads CASRGGASGSAGELFF. The CDR3 region has the DNA TGTGCCAGCAGAGGGGGAGCTAGCGGGAGTGCCGGGGAGCTGTTTTTT.

The chain carries TRBV5-6 and TRBJ1-5; TRBD1 might be the D (5 bases). V was pared by 0 bases and J by 1 base, with 11 bases between. The CDR3 loop spans 16 amino acids. The germline gives CDR1 SGHDT, CDR2 YYEEEE. Here the CDR3 reads CASSLAGLGSNQPQHF. For the CDR3, the DNA is TGTGCCAGCAGCTTGGCAGGGCTAGGGAGCAATCAGCCCCAGCATTTT.

The chain uses TRBV9 and TRBJ2-1; a possible D gene is TRBD1 (6 bases). Germline V gene sequence: CDR1 SGDLS, CDR2 YYNGEE. The CDR3 covers 15 residues. V was trimmed by 0 bases and J by 0 bases, leaving 7 bases between them. The CDR3: CASSVGRGSYNEQFF. The CDR3 coding sequence is TGTGCCAGCAGCGTAGGCAGGGGCTCCTACAATGAGCAGTTCTTC. The whole variable domain, filled in from reference TRBV9 and TRBJ2-1, reads DSGVTQTPKHLITATGQRVTLRCSPRSGDLSVYWYQQSLDQGLQFLIQYYNGEERAKGNILERFSAQQFPDLHSELNLSSLELGDSALYFCASSVGRGSYNEQFFGPGTRLTVL.

The rearrangement uses TRBV7-8 and TRBJ1-2; D might be TRBD1 (6 bases). CDR1 SGHVS and CDR2 FQNEAQ come from the germline V gene. V lost 5 bases and J 11 bases, leaving 15 bases between the germline ends. The CDR3 sequence is 12 residues long. The CDR3 region has the DNA TGTGCCAGCAGCGAGGACAGACGGCTGTACACCTTC. Its protein product is CASSEDRRLYTF.

The rearrangement uses TRBV2 and TRBJ2-1, with D tentatively TRBD1 (5 bases). Trimming stripped 1 base from V and 10 bases from J, with 11 bases between. Germline V gives CDR1 SNHLY, CDR2 FYNNEI. This CDR3 is 13 amino acids long. The DNA for the CDR3 is TGTGCCAGCAGTGAAGTAGAAGGGGCAGAGCAGTTCTTC. Protein: CASSEVEGAEQFF.